Sequencing of this T cell receptor beta chain was carried out in a study of regulatory T cells in long-lasting Graves disease. Whole-study context: Newly diagnosed Graves' patients had under 3 months of antithyroid drugs.

Study-level results: With persistent disease, TRBV28, TRBJ1-2 and TRBJ2-5 were the favored segments. Newly diagnosed patients shared approximately 1,000 public clonotypes; persistent patients shared a few thousand.

Germline CDR1 and CDR2: SGHVS and FQNEAQ. The CDR3 extends over 16 amino acids. Researchers made TCR beta libraries by using iRepertoire HTBI primers and running Arm-PCR on CDR3 regions. TCRdb itself ran the multiplex PCR reads through MiXCR, one entry per CDR3 protein. The data hold approximately 230,000 distinct CDR3 sequences, with about 18% observed a single time. As to this clonotype: Its antigen is undetermined. The junction does not match germline at one end; this may be a read error.

Time point meaning: newly diagnosed GD, antithyroid drugs for less than 3 months. From PBMCs, RNA was extracted and then used to make the TCR library. The patients were enrolled through endocrinology in Xi'an, China. V and J are TRBV7-8 and TRBJ2-3; 8 bases align to TRBD2. The sequence came from a female donor with Graves disease. The source material was peripheral blood mononuclear cells (PBMCs), sampled at new diagnosis, from a patient treated with antithyroid drugs. CDR3: CGSSLGALAVTDTQYF. The CDR3 DNA reads as TGTGGCAGCAGCTTAGGAGCACTAGCGGTCACAGATACGCAGTATTTT.